This TCR beta chain was identified during a study of blood T cell repertoires in COVID-19. Study context: In each case, the material was cDNA or gDNA derived from T cells, B-cell-depleted T cells, or PBMCs.

TCRdb keeps only in-frame clones here, not all; method: immunoSEQ multiplex PCR. Found here are some 400,000 clones, about 87% of them singletons; the top ten hold approximately 1.3%. With 6 bases removed from V and 1 base from J, the gap between germline ends came to 13 bases. CDR3 size: 15 residues. Germline V gene sequence: CDR1 SEHNR, CDR2 FQNEAQ (reference sequence). This TCR came from a man aged 25-45 years who had recovered from COVID-19. The sequenced sample was PBMCs or T cells enriched from blood (not recorded which). The V call is TRBV7-9, the J call TRBJ1-5; D is perhaps TRBD1 (6 bases). CDR3 loop: CASSPLGGSNQPQHF. DNA for the CDR3: TGTGCCAGCAGTCCCTTAGGGGGAAGCAATCAGCCCCAGCATTTT.